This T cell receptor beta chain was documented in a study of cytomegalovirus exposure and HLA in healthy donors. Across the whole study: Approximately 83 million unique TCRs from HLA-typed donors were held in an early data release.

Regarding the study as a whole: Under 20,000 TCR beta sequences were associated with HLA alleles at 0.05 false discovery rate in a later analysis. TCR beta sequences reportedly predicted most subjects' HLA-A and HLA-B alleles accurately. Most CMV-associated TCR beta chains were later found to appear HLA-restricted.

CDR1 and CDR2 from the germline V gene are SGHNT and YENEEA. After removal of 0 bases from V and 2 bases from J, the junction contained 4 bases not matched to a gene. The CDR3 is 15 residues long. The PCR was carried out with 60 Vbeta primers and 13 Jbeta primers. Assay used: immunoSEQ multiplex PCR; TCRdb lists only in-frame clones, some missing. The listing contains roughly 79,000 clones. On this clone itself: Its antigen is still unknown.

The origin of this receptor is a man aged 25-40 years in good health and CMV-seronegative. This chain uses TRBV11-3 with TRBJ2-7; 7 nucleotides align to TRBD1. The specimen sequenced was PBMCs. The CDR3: CASSLETGPTYEQYF. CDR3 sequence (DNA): TGTGCCAGCAGCTTAGAGACAGGGCCTACCTACGAGCAGTACTTC. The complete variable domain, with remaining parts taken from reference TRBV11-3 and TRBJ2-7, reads EAGVVQSPRYKIIEKKQPVAFWCNPISGHNTLYWYLQNLGQGPELLIRYENEEAVDDSQLPKDRFSAERLKGVDSTLKIQPAELGDSAVYLCASSLETGPTYEQYFGPGTRLTVT.